This TCR beta chain derives from a study of CD8 T cells in ankylosing spondylitis (dated by TCRdb to 2015 to 2018). Concerning the study at large: To find TCR variants linked to disease, the study profiled T cell receptor beta repertoires in ankylosing spondylitis patients and healthy donors. In total, the full study cohort was made up of approximately 99 healthy donors and 25 to 30 ankylosing spondylitis patients. Peripheral blood was sampled, and synovial fluid was also collected from ankylosing spondylitis patients. The full study reports these points: Some of the motif variants had been reported before in the synovial fluid and blood of reactive arthritis patients, a finding that suggests common disease-initiation mechanisms. According to the report, matched synovial fluid samples from ankylosing spondylitis patients were significantly enriched for the disease-linked clones. Blood from ankylosing spondylitis patients appeared to be characterized by a TCR beta motif composed of about eight highly homologous amino acid variants. In peripheral blood, the disease-linked clones were found at relatively low frequencies and had a CD8+ phenotype.

Data came from an Illumina HiSeq 2500. Quantitative 5'-RACE with molecular barcodes was the method used to prepare the TCR beta libraries. Regarding the original processing steps: A new computational method, built on a probabilistic model of VDJ rearrangement, was used to identify disease-linked TCR variants. TCRdb applied fastp at Q25 and MiXCR to the public reads, then kept only in-frame beta chains. Each record represents a unique CDR3 protein, reported with the most common genes and DNA among its rows. TCRdb, not the original authors, processed these V and J calls. The sample table records over 30,000 distinct CDR3 sequences; around an eighth of these occur just once. 32% of the sample lies in the top ten. At least ten counts were recorded for this clonotype. It lacks a known antigen. Qualities for individual bases were not recorded, and no much larger clone is one base off. Trimming takes 8 bases from V and 6 bases from J, and the germline ends sit 14 bases apart. From the cysteine up to the phenylalanine, the CDR3 has a length of 13 residues. CDR3 DNA only is kept here, 39 bases in frame from base 1. Sequences MNHEY (CDR1) and SMNVEV (CDR2) are obtained from the germline V gene (reference sequence).

For each ankylosing spondylitis patient, the synovial fluid sample was matched to a blood sample from that same patient. Recombination joined TRBV27 with TRBJ1-5; TRBD1 is perhaps the D gene, given 5 matching bases. The material sequenced was synovial fluid, either unsorted or a sorted T cell fraction (not recorded which). This clonotype was obtained from a male donor with ankylosing spondylitis. The CDR3 protein sequence reads: CASARVWSQPQHF. The sequenced DNA: TGTGCCAGCGCCAGGGTTTGGAGTCAGCCCCAGCATTTT.